Each of the 15 T cell receptor beta chains below was sequenced from the same sample in a study of technical replicates of blood from a handful of donors. Clones were read by immunoSEQ multiplex PCR, and TCRdb kept only the in-frame ones, dropping some. The table lists about 49,000 clones, about 94% of them singletons, with under 5% in the top ten. What was sequenced was PBMCs. These receptors were obtained from a human donor in good health. Some clones in this sample may be carry-over from other donors' samples.

The CDR3 region is CASSQGEQGVYEQYF. CDR3 bases: TGCGCCAGCAGCCAAGGAGAACAGGGGGTCTACGAGCAGTACTTC. This sequence joins TRBV4-1 and TRBJ2-7; 8 bases map to TRBD1. J lost 3 bases, V lost 1 base, and 5 bases had no gene match. The CDR3 runs 15 residues. Per the germline V gene, CDR1 is MGHRA and CDR2 is YSYEKL.

This chain joins TRBV7-9 and TRBJ2-1; TRBD2 aligns across 11 bases. V lost 5 bases, J lost 5 bases, and 8 bases stayed unmatched. This CDR3 contains 16 residues. Germline lookup yields CDR1 SEHNR and CDR2 FQNEAQ (reference sequence). DNA for the CDR3: TGTGCCAGCAGCCCAGCCGGGACTAGCGGACACAATGAGCAGTTCTTC. Protein sequence: CASSPAGTSGHNEQFF. The variable domain in full, completed from reference TRBV7-9 and TRBJ2-1, reads DTGVSQNPRHKITKRGQNVTFRCDPISEHNRLYWYRQTLGQGPEFLTYFQNEAQLEKSRLLSDRFSAERPKGSFSTLEIQRTEQGDSAMYLCASSPAGTSGHNEQFFGPGTRLTVL.

The count of this clone is one. This chain uses TRBV5-6 with TRBJ1-4, with 7 bases aligning to TRBD1. J lost 4 bases, V lost 4 bases, and 7 bases had no gene match. This CDR3 has 15 amino acids. Germline V gives CDR1 SGHDT, CDR2 YYEEEE. The CDR3 nucleotides are TGTGCCAGCAGCACCAGGGACAGTTTTAATGAAAAACTGTTTTTT. Residues: CASSTRDSFNEKLFF.

J is TRBJ2-7 and V is TRBV13, with 10 positions matching TRBD1. Germline-derived CDR1 and CDR2 are PRHDT and FYEKMQ (reference sequence). The J segment lost 4 bases and the V segment lost 4 bases, leaving 16 bases of the junction unmatched. The length of the CDR3 is 18 residues. This chain's CDR3 is CASSSHLFSGDRGYEQYF. The CDR3 DNA sequence: TGTGCCAGCAGCTCCCACTTATTTTCTGGGGACAGGGGTTACGAGCAGTACTTC.

The chain is built from TRBV5-4 and TRBJ2-3; 8 nucleotides line up with TRBD2. This CDR3 region has 17 residues. V was pared by 7 bases and J by 1 base, with 14 bases of the junction left unmatched. From germline, CDR1 is SGHNT and CDR2 YYREEE (reference sequence). CDR3 region: CASAQEAGALGTDTQYF. The DNA for the CDR3 is TGTGCCAGCGCTCAAGAAGCGGGAGCTTTGGGCACAGATACGCAGTATTTT.

CDR3 amino acids: CSVGGWYNEQFF. The CDR3 DNA reads as TGCAGCGTTGGCGGCTGGTACAATGAGCAGTTCTTC. The chain links TRBV29-1 to TRBJ2-1; D uncertain. CDR3 length: 12 amino acids. The V end was cut by 4 bases, the J end by 4 bases, with 8 bases between. Germline V gene data show CDR1 as SQVTM and CDR2 as ANQGSEA.

The chain joins TRBV7-6 to TRBJ2-3; D gene uncertain. V was clipped by 5 bases and J by 0 bases, with 6 bases between them. CDR3 size: 13 residues. Germline loops: CDR1 SGHVS, CDR2 FNYEAQ. CDR3 in amino acids: CASSPLSTDTQYF. For the CDR3, the DNA is TGTGCCAGCAGCCCACTTAGCACAGATACGCAGTATTTT.

The chain uses TRBV5-1 and TRBJ2-7; possible D gene TRBD1, 6 bases. Germline CDR1 and CDR2: SGHRS and YFSETQ. The CDR3 runs 15 residues. Trimming shortened V by 0 bases and J by 1 base, and 11 bases separated the two germline ends. The CDR3 DNA is TGCGCCAGCAGCTTGGGTGCAGGGGAGTCCTACGAGCAGTACTTC. Encoded protein: CASSLGAGESYEQYF.

The rearrangement joins TRBV28 to TRBJ1-1; D call uncertain. With 8 bases removed from V and 4 bases from J, the gap between germline ends came to 8 bases. The CDR3 is 11 residues long. Germline V gene sequence: CDR1 MDHEN, CDR2 SYDVKM. The CDR3 bases are TGTGCCAGCGCCGTCGGCACTGAAGCTTTCTTT. The encoded protein is CASAVGTEAFF.

V and J are TRBV6-8 and TRBJ1-1; tentative D call: TRBD1 (6 bases). V was cut by 3 bases and J by 1 base, with 12 bases left in between. From germline, CDR1 is MNHGY and CDR2 SAAAGT. This CDR3 has 15 amino acids. Written as DNA, the CDR3 is TGTGCCAGCAGTTATCACAGGGTCGGGAACACTGAAGCTTTCTTT. Translating gives CASSYHRVGNTEAFF.

V and J are TRBV2 and TRBJ2-7; D is possibly TRBD1 (5 bases). V was trimmed by 0 bases and J by 11 bases, leaving 11 bases between them. CDR1 is SNHLY, CDR2 FYNNEI, per germline. CDR3 size: 12 residues. CDR3 nucleotide sequence: TGTGCCAGCAGTGAAGCGAGCAGGGTGGAGTACTTC. Residues: CASSEASRVEYF.

V and J are TRBV11-1 and TRBJ2-6; unclear D gene. The CDR3 length is 18 residues. Looked up from germline, CDR1 is SGHAT and CDR2 is FQDESV (reference sequence). Between the trimmed V and J ends, which lost 0 bases and 0 bases, there was a span of 12 bases. Here the CDR3 DNA reads TGTGCCAGCAGCTTAGCGTGGGTAGCCTCCTCTGGGGCCAACGTCCTGACTTTC. Translation: CASSLAWVASSGANVLTF.

This clone showed up just once. This chain uses TRBV6-1 with TRBJ1-1; 12 bases align to TRBD1. Germline V gives CDR1 MNHNS, CDR2 SASEGT. V trimming: 5 bases; J trimming: 11 bases; junction bases outside the gene matches: 12. The length of the CDR3 is 15 residues. The CDR3 nucleotides read TGTGCCAGCAGTCCCGGGACAGGGGGCGCGTTGGGCGCTTTCTTT. Translated, it gives CASSPGTGGALGAFF.

This chain uses TRBV4-2 with TRBJ1-1, with D perhaps matching TRBD1 (5 bases). Per the germline V gene, CDR1 is LGHNA and CDR2 is YNFKEQ. Trimming removed 1 base at V and 4 bases at J, with 13 bases between. The CDR3 runs 15 residues. CDR3 in DNA: TGTGCCAGCAGCCAAGTACAGGTTGGAGTCACTGAAGCTTTCTTT. This encodes CASSQVQVGVTEAFF.

This chain joins TRBV14 and TRBJ1-6; 7 bases map to TRBD1. CDR3 length: 14 amino acids. V was clipped by 6 bases and J by 6 bases; unmatched bases: 5. The germline V gene encodes CDR1 SGHDN and CDR2 FVKESK. The CDR3 coding sequence is TGTGCCAGCAGACACGGGACAGTTAATTCACCCCTCCACTTT. Its translation is CASRHGTVNSPLHF.